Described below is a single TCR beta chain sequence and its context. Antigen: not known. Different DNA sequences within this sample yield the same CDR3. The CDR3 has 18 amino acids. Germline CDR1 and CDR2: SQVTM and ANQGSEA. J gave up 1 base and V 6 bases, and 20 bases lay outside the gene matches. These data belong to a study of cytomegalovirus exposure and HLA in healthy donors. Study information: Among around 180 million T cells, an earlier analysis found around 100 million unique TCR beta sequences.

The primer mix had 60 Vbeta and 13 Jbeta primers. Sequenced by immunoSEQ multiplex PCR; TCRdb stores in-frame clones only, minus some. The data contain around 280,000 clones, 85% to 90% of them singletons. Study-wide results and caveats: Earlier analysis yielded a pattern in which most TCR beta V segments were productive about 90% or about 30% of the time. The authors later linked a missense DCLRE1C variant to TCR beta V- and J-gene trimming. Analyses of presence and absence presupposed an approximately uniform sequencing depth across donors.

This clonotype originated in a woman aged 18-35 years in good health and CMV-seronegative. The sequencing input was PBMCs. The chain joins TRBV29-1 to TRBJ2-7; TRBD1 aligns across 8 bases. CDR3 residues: CSVEDHKDRAGSSYEQYF. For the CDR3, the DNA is TGCAGCGTCGAGGATCACAAGGACAGGGCAGGGAGTTCCTACGAGCAGTACTTC.